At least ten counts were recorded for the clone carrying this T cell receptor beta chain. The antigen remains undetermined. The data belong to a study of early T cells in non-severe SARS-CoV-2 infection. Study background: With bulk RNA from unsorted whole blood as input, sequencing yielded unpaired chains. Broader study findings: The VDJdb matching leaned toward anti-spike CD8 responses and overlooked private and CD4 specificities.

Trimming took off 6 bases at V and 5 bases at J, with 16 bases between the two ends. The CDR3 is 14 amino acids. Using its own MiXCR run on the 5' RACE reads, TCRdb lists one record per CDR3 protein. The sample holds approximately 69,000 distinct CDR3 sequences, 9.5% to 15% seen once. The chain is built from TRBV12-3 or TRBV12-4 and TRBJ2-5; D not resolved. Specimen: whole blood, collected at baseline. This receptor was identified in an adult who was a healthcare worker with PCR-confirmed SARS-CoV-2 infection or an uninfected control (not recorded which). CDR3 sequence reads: CASSYSNTRETQYF. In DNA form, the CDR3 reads TGTGCCAGCAGCTACTCGAATACCCGGGAGACCCAGTACTTC.